The 28 T cell receptor beta chains given below trace back to one sample, sequenced in a study of control samples from healthy donors and cancer patients. The protocol was immunoSEQ multiplex PCR, while the TCRdb copy is restricted to in-frame clones and leaves out a portion. The sample includes 120,000 to 150,000 clones, 94% seen only once; the top ten take about an eighth. Sequenced input: blood. The source is a man between 35 and 55 years old in good health.

The chain is built from TRBV6-6 and TRBJ1-6; the D is unclear. The CDR3 has 12 residues. From germline, CDR1 is MNHNY and CDR2 SVGAGI (reference sequence). V lost 4 bases to trimming and J lost 5 bases, with 3 bases between them. This CDR3 reads CASSWDNSPLHF. In nucleotides, the CDR3 is TGTGCCAGCAGTTGGGATAATTCACCCCTCCACTTT.

The chain couples TRBV6-2 or TRBV6-3 to TRBJ1-5, with a possible D match to TRBD1 (5 bases). The V gene's germline CDR1 is MNHEY and CDR2 SVGEGT. Between the trimmed V and J ends, which lost 2 bases and 5 bases, there was a span of 16 bases. The CDR3 is 16 residues long. The CDR3 sequence is CASSYRGSVWDQPQHF. CDR3 coding DNA: TGTGCCAGCAGTTACCGGGGGTCAGTGTGGGATCAGCCCCAGCATTTT.

The rearrangement uses TRBV7-2 and TRBJ1-1; D unclear. V lost 5 bases, J lost 9 bases, and 13 bases lay in between. CDR1 is SGHTA and CDR2 is FQGNSA in the germline V gene. This CDR3 contains 12 residues. This chain's CDR3 is CASSQDVVKAFF. In DNA, the CDR3 is TGTGCCAGCAGCCAAGATGTAGTGAAAGCTTTCTTT.

This clone was observed once. The chain recombines TRBV6-2 or TRBV6-3 with TRBJ1-5; D perhaps matches TRBD1 (5 bases). Germline CDR1 reads MNHEY; CDR2 reads SVGEGT. The CDR3 spans 14 residues. V was clipped by 6 bases and J by 6 bases, with 15 bases between them. CDR3 nucleotide sequence: TGTGCCAGCAGCCAGTCAGGGAGGTCTCAGCCCCAGCATTTT. Amino acids: CASSQSGRSQPQHF.

The chain uses TRBV4-3 and TRBJ2-7; 11 bases align to TRBD1. This CDR3 is 16 amino acids long. Germline CDR1 is LGHNA and CDR2 is YSLEER. Trimming at V came to 1 base and at J to 2 bases, leaving 4 bases not matched to a gene. CDR3 amino acids: CASSQGGQGGTYEQYF. The CDR3 DNA sequence: TGCGCCAGCAGCCAAGGGGGACAGGGGGGCACCTACGAGCAGTACTTC.

The chain employs TRBV10-2 and TRBJ2-2; unclear D gene. V dropped 2 bases and J dropped 4 bases, with 11 bases sitting between them. From germline, CDR1 is WSHSY and CDR2 SAAADI. This CDR3 has 15 residues. The CDR3 loop is CASSEKVGGTGELFF. In DNA, the CDR3 is TGCGCCAGCAGTGAGAAGGTTGGCGGCACCGGGGAGCTGTTTTTT.

The chain combines TRBV14 with TRBJ2-7; D unresolved. The CDR3 contains 12 residues. The germline CDR1 and CDR2 sequences are SGHDN and FVKESK. Trimming shortened V by 4 bases and J by 3 bases, and 7 bases separated the two germline ends. The CDR3 DNA is TGTGCCAGCAGCCGGCATAACTACGAGCAGTACTTC. Amino acids: CASSRHNYEQYF.

The chain joins TRBV28 to TRBJ2-3; a possible D gene is TRBD2 (6 bases). V was trimmed by 5 bases and J by 5 bases, leaving 14 bases between them. Germline-derived CDR1 and CDR2 are MDHEN and SYDVKM. CDR3 length: 14 residues. The chain's CDR3 is CASSLAPPRDTQYF. CDR3 nucleotide sequence: TGTGCCAGCAGTCTAGCGCCGCCGCGAGATACGCAGTATTTT.

J is TRBJ1-1 and V is TRBV5-6, with D perhaps matching TRBD1 (5 bases). This CDR3 is built from 14 residues. Germline CDR1 and CDR2: SGHDT and YYEEEE. V was pared by 0 bases and J by 0 bases, with 6 bases between. The CDR3 nucleotides read TGTGCCAGCAGCTTGGGAGGGGTGAACACTGAAGCTTTCTTT. Protein sequence: CASSLGGVNTEAFF.

CDR3 in amino acids: CASSFLGGGGYGYTF. Here the CDR3 DNA reads TGTGCCAGCAGCTTCTTAGGGGGCGGCGGCTATGGCTACACCTTC. The chain is built from TRBV5-6 and TRBJ1-2; 7 nucleotides line up with TRBD1. This CDR3 region has 15 residues. Germline V lookup: CDR1 SGHDT, CDR2 YYEEEE. V was clipped by 2 bases and J by 4 bases; unmatched bases: 8.

The chain employs TRBV30 and TRBJ2-5; D is perhaps TRBD2 (5 bases). The V gene's germline CDR1 is GTSNPN and CDR2 SVGIG (reference sequence). Trimming cost V 1 base and J 2 bases, with 8 bases left between them. The CDR3 runs to 13 residues. The CDR3 is CAWSGGLQETQYF. The CDR3 nucleotides are TGTGCCTGGAGTGGAGGGCTTCAAGAGACCCAGTACTTC.

This clone was observed a few times. V is TRBV11-2 and J is TRBJ1-3; maybe TRBD1 (5 bases). The length of the CDR3 is 14 residues. CDR1 and CDR2 from the germline V gene are SGHAT and FQNNGV. The V end lost 3 bases, the J end lost 4 bases, and 10 bases lay between the germline ends. The CDR3 nucleotides are TGTGCCAGCAGCTTGGCAGGGTGGGGAAACACCATATATTTT. Protein: CASSLAGWGNTIYF.

The V and J genes are TRBV27 and TRBJ1-4; D is uncertain. The CDR3 consists of 14 residues. Germline CDR1 MNHEY, CDR2 SMNVEV (reference sequence). V was trimmed by 2 bases and J by 8 bases, leaving 12 bases between them. The CDR3 reads CASSLRVKDEKLFF. CDR3 sequence (DNA): TGTGCCAGCAGTTTACGGGTAAAGGACGAAAAACTGTTTTTT.

The V call is TRBV5-4, the J call TRBJ2-5; tentatively, D is TRBD1 or TRBD2 (5 bases each). CDR1 is SGHNT and CDR2 is YYREEE in the germline V gene (reference sequence). This CDR3 is 14 amino acids long. Trimming pared 3 bases from V and 5 bases from J, leaving 14 bases between. The DNA of the CDR3 is TGTGCCAGCAGCTCCGGGTCCGAGGGGGAGACCCAGTACTTC. Protein sequence: CASSSGSEGETQYF.

This sequence joins TRBV4-3 and TRBJ2-5; 7 nucleotides line up with TRBD2. J lost 5 bases, V lost 1 base, and 10 bases had no gene match. The V gene's germline CDR1 is LGHNA and CDR2 YSLEER. This CDR3 has 16 amino acids. The CDR3, as DNA: TGCGCCAGCAGCCAAGTGTGGGGGGGTGTGGGGGAGACCCAGTACTTC. It translates to CASSQVWGGVGETQYF.

The V call is TRBV3-1 (or the pseudogene TRBV3-2), the J call TRBJ2-2; 9 bases align to TRBD2. CDR1 is LGHDT and CDR2 is YNNKEL in the germline V gene (reference sequence). The CDR3 loop spans 16 amino acids. V lost 2 bases to trimming and J lost 5 bases; unmatched junction nucleotides: 6. CDR3 sequence reads: CASSQIAGEETGELFF. The CDR3, as DNA: TGTGCCAGCAGCCAAATAGCGGGAGAGGAAACCGGGGAGCTGTTTTTT.

This clone was counted once. CDR3 sequence reads: CASSQDPSGTGSSPLHF. The CDR3 DNA is TGTGCCAGCAGCCAAGATCCTTCAGGGACAGGAAGTTCACCCCTCCACTTT. The chain recombines TRBV14 with TRBJ1-6; TRBD1 agrees at 8 bases. The CDR3 runs to 17 residues. Germline V gives CDR1 SGHDN, CDR2 FVKESK. V lost 0 bases and J lost 9; bases outside the gene matches: 10.

In its sample, this clone was seen once. The chain's CDR3 is CASVTGLCQPQHF. In nucleotides, the CDR3 is TGTGCTAGTGTTACAGGGTTATGTCAGCCCCAGCATTTT. This chain links TRBV12-5 with TRBJ1-5; a possible D gene is TRBD1 (6 bases). CDR1 and CDR2 (germline): LGHNT, FRNRAP. The CDR3 contains 13 residues. The ends were cut back, 7 bases at V and 6 bases at J, with 13 bases in the middle. Full variable domain (outside the CDR3, taken from reference TRBV12-5 and TRBJ1-5): DARVTQTPRHKVTEMGQEVTMRCQPILGHNTVFWYRQTMMQGLELLAYFRNRAPLDDSGMPKDRFSAEMPDATLATLKIQPSEPRDSAVYFCASVTGLCQPQHFGDGTRLSIL.

CDR3 protein: CAWSVRNRKTEAFF. In nucleotides, the CDR3 is TGTGCCTGGAGTGTACGAAATAGGAAGACTGAAGCTTTCTTT. This chain connects TRBV30 to TRBJ1-1; D call uncertain. CDR1 and CDR2 (germline): GTSNPN, SVGIG (reference sequence). This CDR3 has 14 residues. Trimming stripped 0 bases from V and 5 bases from J, with 13 bases between.

The rearrangement uses TRBV7-2 and TRBJ1-5; tentatively, D is TRBD1 (5 bases). The germline gives CDR1 SGHTA, CDR2 FQGNSA. This CDR3 is built from 15 residues. V was pared by 6 bases and J by 7 bases, with 19 bases between. The CDR3 spells CASSPGPGLGQPQHF. CDR3 DNA sequence: TGTGCCAGCAGTCCGGGGCCCGGTCTGGGGCAGCCCCAGCATTTT.

The gene calls are TRBV10-3 and TRBJ1-6; no firm D call. V lost 0 bases to trimming and J lost 8 bases, with 11 bases between them. This CDR3 region has 15 residues. The V gene's germline CDR1 is ENHRY and CDR2 SYGVKD. The CDR3 here is CAISESKGSDSPLHF. The CDR3 nucleotides read TGTGCCATCAGTGAGTCGAAGGGCTCCGATTCACCCCTCCACTTT.

The J gene is TRBJ2-2, the V gene TRBV9; TRBD2 agrees at 9 bases. V lost 0 bases and J lost 1; bases outside the gene matches: 7. Germline assignment: CDR1 SGDLS and CDR2 YYNGEE. The CDR3 covers 18 residues. The CDR3 region has the DNA TGTGCCAGCAGCGTAGCTGGTAGCGGGAGAGGGAACACCGGGGAGCTGTTTTTT. Encoded protein: CASSVAGSGRGNTGELFF.

Remarks on this clone: This same CDR3 is encoded by further DNA sequences in the sample. The chain recombines TRBV6-5 with TRBJ1-2; D possibly corresponds to TRBD1 (5 bases). V gave up 2 bases and J gave up 7 bases, with 14 bases separating them. CDR3 size: 14 residues. Germline V CDR1 and CDR2: MNHEY, SVGAGI. The CDR3 DNA is TGTGCCAGCAGTTACGACTCCAGGGTGCGTGGCTACACCTTC. Amino acids: CASSYDSRVRGYTF.

Here the CDR3 reads CASSPDVDTEAFF. The CDR3 DNA sequence: TGTGCCAGCAGCCCGGATGTAGACACTGAAGCTTTCTTT. V usage is TRBV9 and J usage is TRBJ1-1; D is unclear. The CDR3 loop spans 13 amino acids. V shed 4 bases and J shed 3 bases, with 10 bases lying between them. CDR1 is SGDLS and CDR2 is YYNGEE in the germline V gene.

CDR3 loop: CASSLQRGDAYEQYF. CDR3 DNA: TGTGCCAGCAGTTTACAGCGGGGGGATGCCTACGAGCAGTACTTC. J is TRBJ2-7 and V is TRBV7-9, with 9 bases identical to TRBD2. V lost 6 bases, J lost 2 bases, and 8 bases stayed unmatched. Germline CDR1 and CDR2: SEHNR and FQNEAQ (reference sequence). The length of the CDR3 is 15 residues.

The chain carries TRBV27 and TRBJ2-7; D possibly uses TRBD1 or TRBD2 (5 bases each). CDR1 MNHEY and CDR2 SMNVEV come from the germline V gene (reference sequence). Trimming stripped 5 bases from V and 4 bases from J, with 15 bases between. The CDR3 runs to 14 residues. The CDR3: CASSLRDGGYEQYF. CDR3 in DNA: TGTGCCAGCAGTCTCCGGGACGGAGGATACGAGCAGTACTTC.

As for this clone: In the same sample, other DNA sequences code for this CDR3. V usage is TRBV2 and J usage is TRBJ1-5; D call uncertain. CDR1 is SNHLY and CDR2 is FYNNEI in the germline V gene. Trimming removed 5 bases from V and 7 bases from J, with 6 bases in between. The CDR3 sequence is 11 residues long. The CDR3 is CASSPGQPQHF. The CDR3, as DNA: TGTGCCAGCAGTCCCGGGCAGCCCCAGCATTTT.

The chain has TRBV11-2 and TRBJ2-7, with TRBD2 as a possible D gene (6 bases). Germline V lookup: CDR1 SGHAT, CDR2 FQNNGV. V was clipped by 1 base and J by 6 bases, with 22 bases between them. The CDR3 is 17 amino acids. CDR3 amino acids: CASSLGHGSDWIREQYF. CDR3 nucleotides: TGTGCCAGCAGCTTAGGACACGGGAGCGATTGGATACGCGAGCAGTACTTC.